Following are 31 T cell receptor beta chains from one sample sequenced in a study of blood T cell repertoires in COVID-19. TCRdb's table, derived via immunoSEQ multiplex PCR, lists solely in-frame clones and lacks some. The table includes approximately 25,000 clones, about two thirds detected once. Sequences were obtained from peripheral blood. These receptors all stem from a woman older than 75 with acute or convalescent COVID-19.

The rearrangement uses TRBV5-1 and TRBJ2-7, with a tentative D call TRBD2 (7 bases). The CDR3 length is 14 residues. Trimming stripped 0 bases from V and 2 bases from J, with 9 bases between. The V gene's germline CDR1 is SGHRS and CDR2 YFSETQ. Here the CDR3 reads CASSLEGGPYEQYF. The CDR3 nucleotides read TGCGCCAGCAGCTTGGAGGGGGGGCCCTACGAGCAGTACTTC. The entire variable domain, with the rest obtained from reference TRBV5-1 and TRBJ2-7, is as follows: KAGVTQTPRYLIKTRGQQVTLSCSPISGHRSVSWYQQTPGQGLQFLFEYFSETQRNKGNFPGRFSGRQFSNSRSEMNVSTLELGDSALYLCASSLEGGPYEQYFGPGTRLTVT.

The chain carries TRBV3-1 (or the pseudogene TRBV3-2) and TRBJ2-7; 11 nucleotides agree with TRBD2. The CDR3 has 16 residues. Trimming cost V 3 bases and J 3 bases; bases outside gene matches: 7. Germline CDR1 is LGHDT and CDR2 is YNNKEL (reference sequence). The CDR3 region has the DNA TGTGCCAGCAGCCAGTGGTCCGGGACTAGCGGCTACGAGCAGTACTTC. It encodes CASSQWSGTSGYEQYF.

V gene TRBV10-2 combines with J gene TRBJ2-7; 8 nucleotides align to TRBD2. Germline lookup yields CDR1 WSHSY and CDR2 SAAADI. This CDR3 has 17 amino acids. Germline trimming cut 4 bases from V and 3 bases from J; bases unmatched to any gene: 14. Here the CDR3 DNA reads TGCGCCAGCAGTGGTGCACGGGGGGGATTTTTGAGCTACGAGCAGTACTTC. Protein: CASSGARGGFLSYEQYF.

This clone was seen only a few times. This sequence joins TRBV10-1 and TRBJ2-7; 11 nucleotides match TRBD2. The J segment lost 2 bases and the V segment lost 6 bases, leaving 21 bases of the junction unmatched. The germline CDR1 and CDR2 sequences are WNHNN and SYGVQD (reference sequence). The CDR3 totals 20 residues. The CDR3 loop is CASRPLALAGVTVFTYEQYF. The CDR3 DNA follows: TGCGCCAGCAGGCCCCTAGCACTAGCGGGGGTTACTGTCTTTACCTACGAGCAGTACTTC.

The V and J genes are TRBV9 and TRBJ1-2; 9 positions match TRBD1. The CDR3 totals 16 residues. The V gene's germline CDR1 is SGDLS and CDR2 YYNGEE. After removal of 4 bases from V and 4 bases from J, the junction contained 11 bases not matched to a gene. The CDR3 spells CASSPRDRADFYGYTF. The CDR3 DNA reads TGTGCCAGCAGCCCCCGGGACAGGGCCGATTTCTATGGCTACACCTTC.

Many counts were recorded for this clone. The chain links TRBV2 to TRBJ1-2; D is perhaps TRBD1 (6 bases). The CDR3 is 14 amino acids. V was pared by 4 bases and J by 3 bases, with 12 bases between. Germline values: CDR1 SNHLY, CDR2 FYNNEI. Here the CDR3 DNA reads TGTGCCAGCAGTGCACAGGGAGAAGACTATGGCTACACCTTC. Translation: CASSAQGEDYGYTF.

The chain carries TRBV7-2 and TRBJ2-1, with D unresolved. Germline lookup yields CDR1 SGHTA and CDR2 FQGNSA. The CDR3 runs 12 residues. The V gene lost 5 bases and the J gene lost 7 bases, with 9 bases spanning the gap. The CDR3 nucleotides read TGTGCCAGCAGCGCCAACTATAATGAGCAGTTCTTC. Protein: CASSANYNEQFF.

The chain is built from TRBV6-5 and TRBJ2-7; TRBD1 is a possible D gene (5 bases). Germline V gene lookup returns CDR1 MNHEY and CDR2 SVGAGI. The CDR3 has 15 amino acids. The V end lost 6 bases, the J end lost 2 bases, and 17 bases lay between the germline ends. CDR3 nucleotides: TGTGCCAGCAGCTTGACCGACAGTGGAACCTACGAGCAGTACTTC. It is translated as CASSLTDSGTYEQYF.

This clone was found a few times. The J gene is TRBJ1-2, the V gene TRBV6-5; no definite D call. This CDR3 spans 14 amino acids. V lost 7 bases to trimming and J lost 0 bases, with 12 bases between them. The germline V gene encodes CDR1 MNHEY and CDR2 SVGAGI. The CDR3 sequence is CASTRRGANYGYTF. DNA for the CDR3: TGTGCCAGCACCCGCCGCGGGGCTAACTATGGCTACACCTTC.

This chain connects TRBV30 to TRBJ2-5; possibly TRBD1 for D (5 bases). V was cut by 3 bases and J by 1 base, with 24 bases left in between. The CDR3 extends over 18 amino acids. CDR1 is GTSNPN, CDR2 SVGIG, per germline (reference sequence). The CDR3 DNA sequence: TGTGCCTGGAGCGTTAAGTTCAACCCTGACAGCGTCCAAGAGACCCAGTACTTC. Its translation is CAWSVKFNPDSVQETQYF.

This chain joins TRBV5-1 and TRBJ2-1, with D perhaps TRBD1 (6 bases). The CDR3 runs 13 residues. Germline-derived CDR1 and CDR2 are SGHRS and YFSETQ. Trimming removed 2 bases from V and 9 bases from J, with 12 bases in between. This CDR3 is CASSLQGQGEQFF. Written as DNA, the CDR3 is TGCGCCAGCAGCTTACAGGGCCAGGGTGAGCAGTTCTTC.

This rearrangement joins TRBV4-3 to TRBJ2-3, with D possibly being TRBD2 (5 bases). CDR1 LGHNA and CDR2 YSLEER come from the germline V gene. The CDR3 loop spans 15 amino acids. V was cut by 6 bases and J by 2 bases, with 15 bases left in between. The CDR3 DNA follows: TGCGCCAGCAGTCTTGGAGGTGGAACCACAGATACGCAGTATTTT. It yields the protein CASSLGGGTTDTQYF.

This clone was counted once. J is TRBJ1-1 and V is TRBV28; TRBD1 matches 7 bases. The CDR3 is made up of 16 amino acids. Germline CDR1 reads MDHEN; CDR2 reads SYDVKM. V lost 2 bases and J lost 5; bases outside the gene matches: 11. CDR3 in amino acids: CASSLTGRQGGTEAFF. CDR3 sequence (DNA): TGTGCCAGCAGTTTAACCGGCAGACAGGGCGGAACTGAAGCTTTCTTT.

The chain joins TRBV2 to TRBJ2-3; no clear D. The CDR3 has 15 amino acids. Deletions cut 7 bases from V and 0 bases from J, with 14 bases between. Germline CDR1 is SNHLY and CDR2 is FYNNEI. The CDR3 DNA is TGTGCCAGCATCGTACAACCGACTAGCACAGATACGCAGTATTTT. Its protein is CASIVQPTSTDTQYF.

CDR3: CASSYSTGTEGELFF. The CDR3 DNA sequence: TGTGCCAGCAGTTACTCGACCGGGACAGAGGGAGAGCTGTTTTTT. V usage is TRBV6-5 and J usage is TRBJ2-2, with 7 bases matching TRBD1. J was trimmed by 11 bases and V by 0 bases; bases with no gene match: 9. Germline loops: CDR1 MNHEY, CDR2 SVGAGI. The CDR3 totals 15 residues.

This chain connects TRBV29-1 to TRBJ1-4, with D possibly TRBD1 on 5 matching bases. V was shortened by 5 bases and J by 1 base, with 14 bases between the two germline ends. In germline, CDR1 is SQVTM, CDR2 ANQGSEA. The CDR3 totals 15 residues. Here the CDR3 DNA reads TGCAGCGTTCCAGGGATGGGTGGAACTAATGAAAAACTGTTTTTT. Protein sequence: CSVPGMGGTNEKLFF.

The rearrangement uses TRBV2 and TRBJ1-4; 8 bases are shared with TRBD1. In germline, CDR1 is SNHLY, CDR2 FYNNEI. The length of the CDR3 is 15 residues. Trimming cost V 4 bases and J 7 bases; bases outside gene matches: 8. This chain's CDR3 is CASSGGQGRVEKLFF. CDR3 DNA: TGTGCCAGCAGTGGCGGACAGGGCCGGGTTGAAAAACTGTTTTTT.

CDR3 amino acids: CASNSRDDSPLHF. The DNA for the CDR3 is TGTGCCAGCAATAGCAGGGATGATTCACCCCTCCACTTT. The V gene is TRBV6-5, the J gene TRBJ1-6; D may be TRBD1 (5 bases). This CDR3 is built from 13 residues. CDR1 and CDR2 from the germline V gene are MNHEY and SVGAGI. Between the trimmed V and J ends, which lost 7 bases and 8 bases, there was a span of 12 bases.

This clone showed up just a few times. V usage is TRBV6-5 and J usage is TRBJ2-1; 10 positions agree with TRBD2. After removal of 6 bases from V and 3 bases from J, the junction contained 5 bases not matched to a gene. CDR1 MNHEY and CDR2 SVGAGI come from the germline V gene. The CDR3 totals 15 residues. The CDR3 here is CASRPGLAYYNEQFF. CDR3 coding DNA: TGTGCCAGCAGGCCGGGACTAGCGTACTACAATGAGCAGTTCTTC.

The chain has TRBV7-2 and TRBJ2-1; tentatively, D is TRBD2 (6 bases). CDR3 length: 15 residues. Trimming stripped 5 bases from V and 4 bases from J, with 15 bases between. The germline gives CDR1 SGHTA, CDR2 FQGNSA. CDR3: CASSAYAGTYNEQFF. The DNA of the CDR3 is TGTGCCAGCAGCGCCTACGCCGGGACTTACAATGAGCAGTTCTTC.

This CDR3 reads CASSRGLAAGETQYF. Here the CDR3 DNA reads TGCGCCAGCAGCCGAGGACTAGCGGCTGGGGAGACCCAGTACTTC. This sequence joins TRBV5-1 and TRBJ2-5; TRBD2 matches 10 bases. The CDR3 is 15 residues long. CDR1 is SGHRS, CDR2 YFSETQ, per germline. Germline trimming cut 4 bases from V and 5 bases from J; bases unmatched to any gene: 8.

The J gene is TRBJ2-7, the V gene TRBV5-1; 8 bases align to TRBD1. With V trimmed by 3 bases and J by 7 bases, 6 bases remained unmatched. The germline CDR1 and CDR2 sequences are SGHRS and YFSETQ. The length of the CDR3 is 13 residues. CDR3 loop: CASSSGQVKEQYF. The CDR3 nucleotides read TGCGCCAGCAGCTCGGGACAGGTGAAAGAGCAGTACTTC.

This clone was detected only a few times. The V and J genes are TRBV29-1 and TRBJ1-1, with D perhaps matching TRBD1 (6 bases). Germline loops: CDR1 SQVTM, CDR2 ANQGSEA. CDR3 length: 12 amino acids. Trimming stripped 7 bases from V and 3 bases from J, with 12 bases between. The CDR3 nucleotides read TGCAGCGCCTCGACAGGATACACTGAAGCTTTCTTT. It translates to CSASTGYTEAFF.

This clone was recorded a few times. The chain carries TRBV2 and TRBJ1-2; possible D gene TRBD1, 6 bases. Germline assignment: CDR1 SNHLY and CDR2 FYNNEI. The CDR3 is 15 residues long. Trimming pared 6 bases from V and 4 bases from J, leaving 18 bases between. The CDR3 is CASSRDTPLGYGYTF. CDR3 DNA sequence: TGTGCCAGCAGCCGGGACACCCCACTTGGCTATGGCTACACCTTC.

The chain is built from TRBV30 and TRBJ2-1; 10 bases match TRBD1. With 6 bases clipped from V and 4 bases from J, the junction kept 3 bases outside the gene matches. The germline V gene has CDR1 GTSNPN and CDR2 SVGIG (reference sequence). There are 13 residues in the CDR3. The CDR3 DNA is TGTGCCTGCTCGGGACAGGGGTACAATGAGCAGTTCTTC. Amino acids: CACSGQGYNEQFF. The full variable domain, in which reference TRBV30 and TRBJ2-1 provide the parts outside the CDR3, is SQTIHQWPATLVQPVGSPLSLECTVEGTSNPNLYWYRQAAGRGLQLLFYSVGIGQISSEVPQNLSASRPQDRQFILSSKKLLLSDSGFYLCACSGQGYNEQFFGPGTRLTVL.

The chain combines TRBV3-1 (or the pseudogene TRBV3-2) with TRBJ2-1; weak D call: TRBD2 (6 bases). V was shortened by 2 bases and J by 9 bases, with 17 bases between the two germline ends. Germline-derived CDR1 and CDR2 are LGHDT and YNNKEL (reference sequence). The CDR3 runs 15 residues. CDR3 coding DNA: TGTGCCAGCAGCCAAATGGGGGGTGCCCCCGCTGAGCAGTTCTTC. It is translated as CASSQMGGAPAEQFF.

As DNA, the CDR3 is TGTGCCAGTAGTATAGAGTCAGGACATACTCATCAGCCCCAGCATTTT. It yields the protein CASSIESGHTHQPQHF. The chain joins TRBV19 to TRBJ1-5; D is possibly TRBD1 (5 bases). Germline V CDR1 and CDR2: LNHDA, SQIVND (reference sequence). The V gene lost 0 bases and the J gene lost 5 bases, with 14 bases spanning the gap. The CDR3 extends over 16 amino acids.

This chain links TRBV7-2 with TRBJ2-7; 8 bases align to TRBD1. Germline assignment: CDR1 SGHTA and CDR2 FQGNSA. The CDR3 loop spans 16 amino acids. The V and J ends lost 5 bases and 2 bases, in that order; junction bases with no gene match: 11. CDR3 region: CASSTRRPGQAYEQYF. In DNA, the CDR3 is TGTGCCAGCAGCACACGACGCCCGGGACAGGCCTACGAGCAGTACTTC. Full variable domain (missing parts from reference TRBV7-2 and TRBJ2-7): GAGVSQSPSNKVTEKGKDVELRCDPISGHTALYWYRQSLGQGLEFLIYFQGNSAPDKSGLPSDRFSAERTGGSVSTLTIQRTQQEDSAVYLCASSTRRPGQAYEQYFGPGTRLTVT.

DNA for the CDR3: TGCGCCAGCACAGGGGGAGGCCGCTATGGCTACACCTTC. Residues: CASTGGGRYGYTF. The genes are TRBV5-1 and TRBJ1-2; TRBD1 aligns across 7 bases. CDR3 length: 13 amino acids. J lost 4 bases, V lost 6 bases, and 6 bases had no gene match. Germline V gives CDR1 SGHRS, CDR2 YFSETQ. The full variable domain, its missing parts supplied by reference TRBV5-1 and TRBJ1-2, is KAGVTQTPRYLIKTRGQQVTLSCSPISGHRSVSWYQQTPGQGLQFLFEYFSETQRNKGNFPGRFSGRQFSNSRSEMNVSTLELGDSALYLCASTGGGRYGYTFGSGTRLTVV.

The chain employs TRBV7-2 and TRBJ1-1; possible D gene TRBD1, 5 bases. CDR3 length: 13 amino acids. CDR1 SGHTA and CDR2 FQGNSA come from the germline V gene. V was shortened by 0 bases and J by 10 bases, with 12 bases between the two germline ends. The CDR3 DNA is TGTGCCAGCAGCTTAGCCACTCTCGGGGGAGCTTTCTTT. Protein: CASSLATLGGAFF.

This chain uses TRBV11-2 with TRBJ1-3; D ambiguous. The V and J ends lost 5 bases and 0 bases respectively, with 17 bases between them. Germline lookup yields CDR1 SGHAT and CDR2 FQNNGV. The CDR3 totals 17 residues. DNA for the CDR3: TGTGCCAGCAGCCCATCTACGGCCAGGTACTCTGGAAACACCATATATTTT. This sequence encodes CASSPSTARYSGNTIYF.